This entry lists 11 T cell receptor beta chains sequenced from one sample in a study of spatial heterogeneity in lung cancer. Regarding time point: sample taken at primary tumor resection. Via MiXCR, TCRdb re-called the 5' RACE reads, giving one row per CDR3 protein. Of approximately 9,300 distinct CDR3 sequences detected, roughly 6.4% appear once; the ten largest clones hold more than 25%. The input for sequencing was normal lung tissue next to the tumor, taken at surgery. These receptors were obtained from a male donor with early-stage non-small cell lung cancer.

The chain combines TRBV29-1 with TRBJ2-3; 10 nucleotides align to TRBD2. The trim removed 7 bases at V and 11 bases at J, leaving 12 bases unmatched. Germline V gene sequence: CDR1 SQVTM, CDR2 ANQGSEA. The CDR3 sequence is 13 residues long. The CDR3: CSAGLAGVPRQYF. The CDR3 DNA follows: TGCAGCGCTGGGCTAGCGGGGGTCCCCCGGCAGTATTTT.

This clonotype was counted at least ten times. The chain recombines TRBV12-2 with TRBJ2-6. TRBV12-2 is noted as a pseudogene. The CDR3 runs 17 residues. The CDR3 protein is CASRLDPRDSGANVLTF. CDR3 DNA: TGTGCAAGTCGCTTAGATCCCAGGGACTCTGGGGCCAACGTCCTGACTTTC.

Ten or more counts support this clonotype. The chain employs TRBV24-1 and TRBJ2-5; no clear D gene. The CDR3 totals 13 residues. Germline V gene sequence: CDR1 KGHDR, CDR2 SFDVKD. Trimming cost V 4 bases and J 5 bases, with 10 bases left between them. The CDR3 DNA follows: TGTGCCACCAGTGACTGGAATGGGGAGACCCAGTACTTC. It is translated as CATSDWNGETQYF.

This clonotype showed up many times. This chain joins TRBV20-1 and TRBJ2-5; 8 bases map to TRBD2. Germline V gives CDR1 DFQATT, CDR2 SNEGSKA (reference sequence). V gave up 1 base and J gave up 4 bases; unmatched junction bases: 8. The CDR3 extends over 15 amino acids. The CDR3 loop reads CSARGPGLGVETQYF. The CDR3 DNA sequence: TGCAGTGCTAGAGGTCCGGGACTAGGTGTAGAGACCCAGTACTTC.

The rearrangement uses TRBV20-1 and TRBJ2-1, with TRBD2 identical over 7 bases. Looked up from germline, CDR1 is DFQATT and CDR2 is SNEGSKA (reference sequence). This CDR3 spans 13 amino acids. V was clipped by 0 bases and J by 9 bases; unmatched bases: 5. CDR3 DNA: TGCAGTGCTAGAGATTTCAGACTAGCTGAGCAGTTCTTC. Residues: CSARDFRLAEQFF.

This clonotype was observed at least ten times. This sequence joins TRBV18 and TRBJ2-7; 11 bases match TRBD2. V was pared by 3 bases and J by 0 bases, with 1 base of the junction left unmatched. The CDR3 loop spans 15 amino acids. The germline V gene has CDR1 KGHSH and CDR2 LQKENI. The CDR3 spells CASSPTSGSSYEQYF. The CDR3, as DNA: TGTGCCAGCTCACCCACTAGCGGGAGCTCCTACGAGCAGTACTTC. The whole variable domain, remainder taken from reference TRBV18 and TRBJ2-7, is NAGVMQNPRHLVRRRGQEARLRCSPMKGHSHVYWYRQLPEEGLKFMVYLQKENIIDESGMPKERFSAEFPKEGPSILRIQQVVRGDSAAYFCASSPTSGSSYEQYFGPGTRLTVT.

This clonotype was seen ten or more times. The chain joins TRBV2 to TRBJ1-1; TRBD1 agrees at 9 bases. Germline trimming cut 7 bases from V and 1 base from J; bases unmatched to any gene: 13. This CDR3 region has 17 residues. The germline gives CDR1 SNHLY, CDR2 FYNNEI. The CDR3 spells CASKRQGGPSTNTEAFF. In DNA form, the CDR3 reads TGTGCCAGCAAACGACAGGGGGGTCCCTCTACGAACACTGAAGCTTTCTTT. The variable domain in full, with the rest retrieved from reference TRBV2 and TRBJ1-1, is EPEVTQTPSHQVTQMGQEVILRCVPISNHLYFYWYRQILGQKVEFLVSFYNNEISEKSEIFDDQFSVERPDGSNFTLKIRSTKLEDSAMYFCASKRQGGPSTNTEAFFGQGTRLTVV.

Many counts were recorded for this clonotype. V gene TRBV29-1 combines with J gene TRBJ1-2; TRBD1 agrees at 8 bases. The V segment lost 6 bases and the J segment 4 bases; nucleotides outside the gene matches: 13. This CDR3 is 15 amino acids long. Germline V lookup: CDR1 SQVTM, CDR2 ANQGSEA. The CDR3: CSVGDRGSLGYGYTF. In nucleotides, the CDR3 is TGCAGCGTAGGAGACAGGGGCAGTCTGGGCTATGGCTACACCTTC.

Only a few counts were recorded for this clonotype. Mismatch with germline at one junction end may stem from a read error. The chain is built from TRBV6-4 and TRBJ2-7, with D maybe TRBD2 (6 bases). Germline values: CDR1 MRHNA, CDR2 SNTAGT. The CDR3 has 16 residues. DNA for the CDR3: TGTGCCAGCAATGACCGCACTACGGCGGGGCCCTACGAGCAGTACTTC. This codes for CASNDRTTAGPYEQYF.

Many counts were recorded for this clonotype. The chain employs TRBV6-5 and TRBJ1-6; the D gene is possibly TRBD1 (5 bases). Germline loops: CDR1 MNHEY, CDR2 SVGAGI. The CDR3 has 13 residues. The germline V and J ends were trimmed by 5 bases and 9 bases, with 11 bases remaining between them. The CDR3 sequence: CASSPRGSSPLHF. In DNA form, the CDR3 reads TGTGCCAGCAGTCCGAGGGGAAGTTCACCCCTCCACTTT.

V is TRBV20-1 and J is TRBJ2-5, with a possible D match to TRBD2 (6 bases). Trimming took off 3 bases at V and 5 bases at J, with 19 bases between the two ends. Germline CDR1 DFQATT, CDR2 SNEGSKA (reference sequence). The CDR3 length is 15 residues. The CDR3, as DNA: TGCAGTGCTAGCGGGGTTTTAGCGGTTCTCGAGACCCAGTACTTC. It encodes CSASGVLAVLETQYF.